This T cell receptor beta chain was sequenced during a study of T cell repertoires in cytomegalovirus infection. TCRdb re-derived calls from the reads in MiXCR, one entry per CDR3 protein. Of 650,000 to 850,000 distinct CDR3 sequences listed, about 27% are singletons. The CDR3 covers 16 residues. Germline V lookup: CDR1 SGHTA, CDR2 FQGNSA. Deletions cut 4 bases from V and 3 bases from J, with 16 bases between. In the case of this clonotype: Its antigen remains unidentified. A much larger clonotype is one base distant, so this may be a read error.

The receptor was isolated from a human donor in good health (CMV status not recorded). Some clones in this sample may be carry-over from other donors' samples. The input for sequencing was cultured CD8+ T cells from PBMCs, taken from culture after CMV antigen stimulation. The V and J genes are TRBV7-2 and TRBJ1-5; no clear D. This CDR3 is CASSSNPAETNQPQHF. CDR3 DNA sequence: TGTGCCAGCAGCTCAAATCCGGCCGAAACCAATCAGCCCCAGCATTTT.